These 29 T cell receptor beta chains share one sample of origin, sequenced in a study of beta chain features in type 1 diabetes. Expressed TCRB transcripts got sequenced, as all isolated RNA was reverse transcribed. TCRdb keeps only in-frame clones here, not all; method: immunoSEQ multiplex PCR. The table shows under 150,000 clones, with less than 8.5% occurring only once. Source material: central memory CD4+ T cells from blood. Source of these receptors: a woman in her 30s in good health.

The sample holds a few counts of this clone. The genes are TRBV5-4 and TRBJ2-7; TRBD1 matches at 9 bases. Germline V CDR1 and CDR2: SGHNT, YYREEE (reference sequence). The ends lost 4 bases at V and 4 bases at J; junction bases unmatched: 6. This CDR3 has 14 amino acids. The CDR3 region has the DNA TGTGCCAGCAGCCCGGGACAGGGACGGTACGAGCAGTACTTC. This codes for CASSPGQGRYEQYF. The full variable domain, its missing parts supplied by reference TRBV5-4 and TRBJ2-7, is ETGVTQSPTHLIKTRGQQVTLRCSSQSGHNTVSWYQQALGQGPQFIFQYYREEENGRGNFPPRFSGLQFPNYSSELNVNALELDDSALYLCASSPGQGRYEQYFGPGTRLTVT.

J is TRBJ2-3 and V is TRBV9, with 11 bases fitting TRBD2. The CDR3 sequence is 16 residues long. V was pared by 4 bases and J by 1 base, with 5 bases of the junction left unmatched. The germline gives CDR1 SGDLS, CDR2 YYNGEE. The CDR3 spells CASSSGTSGGTDTQYF. In nucleotides, the CDR3 is TGTGCCAGCAGCTCCGGGACTAGCGGAGGCACAGATACGCAGTATTTT.

The chain links TRBV7-9 to TRBJ2-7; D not resolved. The CDR3 totals 14 residues. Germline values: CDR1 SEHNR, CDR2 FQNEAQ (reference sequence). V was cut by 2 bases and J by 1 base, with 9 bases left in between. CDR3 bases: TGTGCCAGCAGCTTAACTACGGAGTCCTACGAGCAGTACTTC. Translation: CASSLTTESYEQYF. Combining the CDR3 with reference TRBV7-9 and TRBJ2-7 gives the whole variable domain DTGVSQNPRHKITKRGQNVTFRCDPISEHNRLYWYRQTLGQGPEFLTYFQNEAQLEKSRLLSDRFSAERPKGSFSTLEIQRTEQGDSAMYLCASSLTTESYEQYFGPGTRLTVT.

The J gene is TRBJ2-3, the V gene TRBV5-4; no clear D. CDR1 is SGHNT and CDR2 is YYREEE in the germline V gene (reference sequence). Trimming shortened V by 3 bases and J by 2 bases, and 7 bases separated the two germline ends. This CDR3 is 13 amino acids long. CDR3: CASSSDSTDTQYF. CDR3 nucleotides: TGTGCCAGCAGCTCCGACTCCACAGATACGCAGTATTTT.

This chain uses TRBV19 with TRBJ2-1, with TRBD2 identical over 9 bases. V lost 7 bases and J lost 6; bases outside the gene matches: 4. Per the germline V gene, CDR1 is LNHDA and CDR2 is SQIVND (reference sequence). CDR3 length: 13 residues. The chain's CDR3 is CASTPLAGNEQFF. Here the CDR3 DNA reads TGTGCCAGTACTCCACTAGCGGGCAATGAGCAGTTCTTC. The whole variable domain, remainder taken from reference TRBV19 and TRBJ2-1, is DGGITQSPKYLFRKEGQNVTLSCEQNLNHDAMYWYRQDPGQGLRLIYYSQIVNDFQKGDIAEGYSVSREKKESFPLTVTSAQKNPTAFYLCASTPLAGNEQFFGPGTRLTVL.

This clone was observed a few times. The chain links TRBV29-1 to TRBJ2-1; TRBD1 matches at 7 bases. The CDR3 covers 13 residues. From germline, CDR1 is SQVTM and CDR2 ANQGSEA. V shed 4 bases and J 8 bases; nucleotides not matched to a gene: 8. In nucleotides, the CDR3 is TGCAGCGTTGGAGAGACAGGGTACTATGAGCAGTTCTTC. It translates to CSVGETGYYEQFF.

The chain joins TRBV18 to TRBJ2-2; TRBD2 agrees at 8 bases. Germline V gene data show CDR1 as KGHSH and CDR2 as LQKENI. Trimming cost V 6 bases and J 3 bases; bases outside gene matches: 9. This CDR3 region has 16 residues. CDR3 nucleotides: TGTGCCAGCTCCCCAAGCGGGAGTCGCGACACCGGGGAGCTGTTTTTT. This gives the protein CASSPSGSRDTGELFF.

This sequence joins TRBV7-3 and TRBJ2-1; 7 positions agree with TRBD2. The CDR3 consists of 14 residues. Germline V lookup: CDR1 SGHTA, CDR2 FQGTGA. The V gene end was trimmed by 6 bases and the J gene end by 7 bases; junction bases not matched to a gene: 9. CDR3 sequence: CASSDLRGVNEQFF. CDR3 in DNA: TGTGCCAGCAGTGATCTTCGGGGGGTTAATGAGCAGTTCTTC.

J is TRBJ2-5 and V is TRBV20-1; no definite D call. The CDR3 length is 11 residues. V was trimmed by 6 bases and J by 2 bases, leaving 7 bases between them. Germline V CDR1 and CDR2: DFQATT, SNEGSKA (reference sequence). CDR3 region: CSALQQETQYF. As DNA, the CDR3 is TGCAGTGCGTTACAGCAAGAGACCCAGTACTTC.

Only a few counts were recorded for this clone. The V gene is TRBV6-1, the J gene TRBJ2-1; TRBD1 matches at 9 bases. The CDR3 totals 14 residues. Germline assignment: CDR1 MNHNS and CDR2 SASEGT. The junction had 6 bases not matched to a gene; V was cut back by 6 bases and J by 6 bases. CDR3 protein: CASSPGTGINEQFF. The CDR3 DNA reads as TGTGCCAGCAGCCCTGGGACAGGGATCAATGAGCAGTTCTTC.

This clone came up a few times. CDR3 amino acids: CACKGAPSGNTIYF. CDR3 in DNA: TGTGCCTGTAAGGGGGCACCCTCTGGAAACACCATATATTTT. V and J are TRBV30 and TRBJ1-3, with 7 bases fitting TRBD1. This CDR3 has 14 amino acids. CDR1 GTSNPN and CDR2 SVGIG come from the germline V gene (reference sequence). Trimming removed 6 bases from V and 0 bases from J; junction bases left unmatched: 5. Drawing the rest from reference TRBV30 and TRBJ1-3, the complete variable domain is SQTIHQWPATLVQPVGSPLSLECTVEGTSNPNLYWYRQAAGRGLQLLFYSVGIGQISSEVPQNLSASRPQDRQFILSSKKLLLSDSGFYLCACKGAPSGNTIYFGEGSWLTVV.

The chain uses TRBV7-9 and TRBJ2-7; 9 bases are a match to TRBD2. The CDR3 runs 14 residues. The V gene end was trimmed by 3 bases and the J gene end by 6 bases; junction bases not matched to a gene: 6. The germline CDR1 and CDR2 sequences are SEHNR and FQNEAQ (reference sequence). The CDR3 sequence: CASSFSGSATEQYF. In nucleotides, the CDR3 is TGTGCCAGCAGCTTTAGCGGGAGCGCGACCGAGCAGTACTTC.

This clone has only a few counts. J is TRBJ1-5 and V is TRBV28, with 10 bases matching TRBD1. Unmatched junction bases numbered 4, after V lost 3 bases and J lost 5 bases. The CDR3 is 15 amino acids. Germline V gene sequence: CDR1 MDHEN, CDR2 SYDVKM. The CDR3 DNA reads TGTGCCAGCAGTTTGCGACAGGGGGCGCATCAGCCCCAGCATTTT. Amino acids: CASSLRQGAHQPQHF.

V usage is TRBV7-2 and J usage is TRBJ1-5, with 11 nucleotides matching TRBD1. The length of the CDR3 is 15 residues. Germline V gene data show CDR1 as SGHTA and CDR2 as FQGNSA. V lost 5 bases to trimming and J lost 5 bases; unmatched junction nucleotides: 5. The CDR3 region is CASSLGTGGYQPQHF. The CDR3 DNA is TGTGCCAGCAGCCTCGGGACAGGGGGATATCAGCCCCAGCATTTT.

This clone occurred a few times. This rearrangement joins TRBV28 to TRBJ2-5; maybe TRBD1 (6 bases). TRBJ2-7 explains the end of the DNA better; the J call may be wrong. The length of the CDR3 is 14 residues. Germline V gene data show CDR1 as MDHEN and CDR2 as SYDVKM. CDR3 nucleotide sequence: TGTGCCAGCAGTTCCCACATGACAGGCTACGAGCAGTACTTC. It specifies CASSSHMTGYEQYF.

The chain couples TRBV4-2 to TRBJ2-2; D is perhaps TRBD2 (6 bases). V lost 0 bases to trimming and J lost 8 bases, with 16 bases between them. The V gene's germline CDR1 is LGHNA and CDR2 YNFKEQ. This CDR3 is built from 16 residues. CDR3 loop: CASSQDQMQGGGELFF. DNA of the CDR3: TGTGCCAGCAGCCAAGATCAAATGCAGGGAGGAGGGGAGCTGTTTTTT.

V usage is TRBV7-2 and J usage is TRBJ2-3, with TRBD2 matching 9 bases. V was pared by 3 bases and J by 5 bases, with 6 bases of the junction left unmatched. Per the germline V gene, CDR1 is SGHTA and CDR2 is FQGNSA. This CDR3 contains 15 residues. As DNA, the CDR3 is TGTGCCAGCAGCTTCGATAGCGGGAGTCTAGATACGCAGTATTTT. The encoded protein is CASSFDSGSLDTQYF.

This clone came up a few times. This sequence joins TRBV5-1 and TRBJ2-1, with TRBD1 matching 7 bases. The germline CDR1 and CDR2 sequences are SGHRS and YFSETQ. V shed 3 bases and J 4 bases; nucleotides not matched to a gene: 7. The CDR3 covers 15 residues. In DNA form, the CDR3 reads TGCGCCAGCAGCTGGGACAGCCAACGTTACAATGAGCAGTTCTTC. Protein sequence: CASSWDSQRYNEQFF.

CDR3 sequence (DNA): TGTGCCAGCAGCTTAGGAGGAGCGTTTGGCACAGATACGCAGTATTTT. Protein product: CASSLGGAFGTDTQYF. The chain joins TRBV7-9 to TRBJ2-3; no firm D call. Germline V CDR1 and CDR2: SEHNR, FQNEAQ (reference sequence). The CDR3 spans 16 residues. Trimming pared 1 base from V and 1 base from J, leaving 12 bases between.

The rearrangement links TRBV19 to TRBJ1-1, with 7 nucleotides matching TRBD1. The CDR3 has 14 amino acids. Looked up from germline, CDR1 is LNHDA and CDR2 is SQIVND (reference sequence). V was clipped by 4 bases and J by 1 base; unmatched bases: 3. This CDR3 reads CASSTQGPNTEAFF. Here the CDR3 DNA reads TGTGCCAGTAGTACACAGGGGCCGAACACTGAAGCTTTCTTT.

CDR3 coding DNA: TGTGCCAGCAGCTTATACGGCCGACAGACTAGCGGGGGCGAGCAGTACTTC. Its protein is CASSLYGRQTSGGEQYF. This sequence joins TRBV11-2 and TRBJ2-7; 12 positions agree with TRBD2. Trimming at V came to 2 bases and at J to 6 bases, leaving 11 bases not matched to a gene. Germline CDR1 and CDR2: SGHAT and FQNNGV. This CDR3 is 17 amino acids long.

V gene TRBV5-6 combines with J gene TRBJ2-1, with TRBD2 matching 8 bases. The CDR3 extends over 13 amino acids. Germline V gene lookup returns CDR1 SGHDT and CDR2 YYEEEE. V shed 7 bases, J shed 5 bases, and the junction held 5 bases outside the gene matches. CDR3 nucleotides: TGTGCCAGCGGGACTAGAAAAGACAATGAGCAGTTCTTC. It translates to CASGTRKDNEQFF.

The genes are TRBV28 and TRBJ1-1, with unresolved D. The germline V gene encodes CDR1 MDHEN and CDR2 SYDVKM. Trimming pared 5 bases from V and 5 bases from J, leaving 9 bases between. This CDR3 has 12 amino acids. The CDR3 reads CASSGPGTEAFF. CDR3 sequence (DNA): TGTGCCAGCAGTGGTCCGGGAACTGAAGCTTTCTTT.

This clone was picked up a small number of times. The V gene is TRBV4-3, the J gene TRBJ2-5, with TRBD2 identical over 13 bases. From germline, CDR1 is LGHNA and CDR2 YSLEER. The CDR3 contains 17 residues. V was clipped by 1 base and J by 5 bases; unmatched bases: 7. The DNA for the CDR3 is TGCGCCAGCAGCCAAGGAAGACTAGCGGGAGGTGGTGAGACCCAGTACTTC. Translated: CASSQGRLAGGGETQYF.

The V call is TRBV19, the J call TRBJ2-7, with TRBD2 identical over 11 bases. V trimming: 3 bases; J trimming: 4 bases; junction bases outside the gene matches: 5. The CDR3 is 15 amino acids. Germline V gene data show CDR1 as LNHDA and CDR2 as SQIVND (reference sequence). For the CDR3, the DNA is TGTGCCAGTAGTATCGGGCCTAGCGGGAGGTACGAGCAGTACTTC. This codes for CASSIGPSGRYEQYF.

This clone came up a few times. The chain joins TRBV6-5 to TRBJ2-5; 10 positions match TRBD1. The CDR3 consists of 14 residues. Germline CDR1 reads MNHEY; CDR2 reads SVGAGI. V gave up 6 bases and J gave up 9 bases; unmatched junction bases: 10. The CDR3 DNA follows: TGTGCCAGCAGGGCCGGGACAGGGGCGGAGGCCCAGTACTTC. Translated, it gives CASRAGTGAEAQYF.

The chain employs TRBV2 and TRBJ2-5, with 7 nucleotides matching TRBD2. The trim removed 6 bases at V and 4 bases at J, leaving 8 bases unmatched. CDR3 length: 14 residues. Germline V gives CDR1 SNHLY, CDR2 FYNNEI. In DNA form, the CDR3 reads TGTGCCAGCAGCCTAGAGCGGGGAGGAGAGACCCAGTACTTC. Translated: CASSLERGGETQYF.

J is TRBJ2-7 and V is TRBV11-2; the D is unclear. Germline CDR1 and CDR2: SGHAT and FQNNGV. V lost 5 bases and J lost 3, with 11 bases in between. The CDR3 extends over 13 amino acids. CDR3 sequence (DNA): TGTGCCAGCAGCCGAGACGACATCTACGAGCAGTACTTC. Amino acids: CASSRDDIYEQYF.

This clone has just a few counts. The V and J genes are TRBV19 and TRBJ2-1; 11 bases match TRBD1. The V segment lost 9 bases and the J segment 4 bases; nucleotides outside the gene matches: 2. CDR1 and CDR2 from the germline V gene are LNHDA and SQIVND (reference sequence). This CDR3 contains 13 residues. The CDR3 DNA is TGTGCCAGCCGGGACAGGGGGTACAATGAGCAGTTCTTC. Protein: CASRDRGYNEQFF.